A selection of T cell receptor beta chains follows, all from one sample in a study of naive and memory T cell subsets. One entry per CDR3 protein results from TCRdb running MiXCR on the UMI-ligation and nested PCR reads. The sample holds around 30,000 distinct CDR3 sequences, about 6.9% seen once. Specimen: skin, collected from a tuberculin skin test site. The receptor set was obtained from an adult in good health. Each CDR3 is given with its conserved first and last residue. A D gene is named only where the DNA matches it firmly. Only some rows state a clone size, as once, few, many or a class for expanded clones.

length	V	size	D	J	CDR3	DNA
10	TRBV29-1	few	-	TRBJ1-2	CSVDGDGYTF	TGCAGCGTTGATGGGGATGGCTACACCTTC
14	TRBV27	few	-	TRBJ2-3	CASSLVGGSDTQYF	TGTGCCAGCAGTTTAGTGGGGGGCTCAGATACGCAGTATTTT
15	TRBV12-3/TRBV12-4	-	-	TRBJ1-5	CASSTRGSGSQPQHF	TGTGCCAGCAGTACCAGGGGCAGTGGATCTCAGCCCCAGCATTTT
17	TRBV5-8	few	TRBD2	TRBJ2-1	CASSLGFGGISYNEQFF	TGTGCCAGCAGCTTGGGTTTCGGGGGGATCTCCTACAATGAGCAGTTCTTC
17	TRBV5-5	few	-	TRBJ2-2	CASSLEGPLSNTGELFF	TGTGCCAGCAGCTTGGAGGGACCTCTCTCGAACACCGGGGAGCTGTTTTTT
16	TRBV5-1	many	TRBD2	TRBJ2-1	CASSHSTGGGSNEQFF	TGCGCCAGCAGCCATTCCACGGGGGGGGGTAGCAATGAGCAGTTCTTC
15	TRBV6-2/TRBV6-3	many	TRBD1	TRBJ2-7	CASSDRVSSSYEQYF	TGTGCCAGCAGTGACAGGGTTTCAAGCTCCTACGAGCAGTACTTC
16	TRBV29-1	-	-	TRBJ1-6	CSVYSGGIQHNSPLHF	TGCAGCGTTTATAGCGGAGGGATACAGCACAATTCACCCCTCCACTTT
14	TRBV5-1	many	TRBD1	TRBJ1-1	CASSVRDRNTEAFF	TGCGCCAGCAGCGTCCGGGACAGAAACACTGAAGCTTTCTTT
14	TRBV18	-	-	TRBJ1-1	CASSLSMGDTEAFF	TGTGCCAGCTCACTTTCAATGGGGGACACTGAAGCTTTCTTT
14	TRBV6-2/TRBV6-3	many	-	TRBJ2-7	CASSWQGRFGEQYF	TGTGCCAGCAGTTGGCAGGGGAGGTTTGGCGAGCAGTACTTC
17	TRBV3-1	many	-	TRBJ2-3	CASSQDWGARAADTQYF	TGTGCCAGCAGCCAAGATTGGGGGGCGCGGGCCGCAGATACGCAGTATTTT
16	TRBV14	many	TRBD1	TRBJ2-3	CASSQGQDRYTDTQYF	TGTGCCAGCAGCCAGGGGCAGGACAGGTACACAGATACGCAGTATTTT
15	TRBV29-1	many	-	TRBJ1-1	CSVDITYPMNTEAFF	TGCAGCGTTGACATCACATACCCAATGAACACTGAAGCTTTCTTT
14	TRBV6-1	-	-	TRBJ1-2	CASRGSLLTYGYTF	TGTGCCAGCAGGGGGAGTCTGCTGACCTATGGCTACACCTTC
13	TRBV20-1	-	TRBD1	TRBJ2-1	CSGWDRGRNEQFF	TGCAGTGGTTGGGACAGGGGAAGGAATGAGCAGTTCTTC
16	TRBV7-2	few	TRBD1	TRBJ2-3	CASSPTGQTRTDTQYF	TGTGCCAGCAGCCCGACGGGACAGACCCGCACAGATACGCAGTATTTT
16	TRBV5-1	-	-	TRBJ1-3	CASSLNSRSSGNTIYF	TGCGCCAGCAGCTTGAATAGTCGGTCATCTGGAAACACCATATATTTT
12	TRBV6-1	-	-	TRBJ2-1	CASSTLAYEQFF	TGTGCCAGCAGTACTTTAGCATATGAGCAGTTCTTC
16	TRBV3-1	many	TRBD2	TRBJ2-1	CASSQVGGTPLGEQFF	TGTGCCAGCAGTCAAGTCGGGGGGACCCCATTGGGTGAGCAGTTCTTC
13	TRBV4-2	many	-	TRBJ1-1	CASSQVGDTEAFF	TGTGCCAGCAGCCAAGTTGGGGATACTGAAGCTTTCTTT
14	TRBV6-6	-	-	TRBJ2-7	CASSYHRGSYEQYF	TGTGCCAGCAGTTATCACCGGGGGAGCTACGAGCAGTACTTC
16	TRBV7-3	-	-	TRBJ2-2	CASSLAGALNTGELFF	TGTGCCAGCAGCTTGGCAGGGGCTCTTAACACCGGGGAGCTGTTTTTT
15	TRBV20-1	few	-	TRBJ1-5	CSASGQTYSNQPQHF	TGCAGTGCTAGCGGGCAGACCTATAGCAATCAGCCCCAGCATTTT
15	TRBV29-1	many	TRBD2	TRBJ2-3	CSVEVAGEVWDTQYF	TGCAGCGTTGAGGTAGCGGGGGAGGTTTGGGATACGCAGTATTTT
15	TRBV6-1	few	TRBD2	TRBJ2-5	CASRLAGDTTSAQYF	TGTGCCAGCAGGTTAGCGGGGGACACCACTTCGGCCCAGTACTTC
18	TRBV7-8	many	TRBD1	TRBJ1-2	CASSLVPGQGLRKDGYTF	TGTGCCAGCAGCTTAGTACCGGGACAGGGGTTAAGAAAAGATGGCTACACCTTC
18	TRBV5-1	-	TRBD1	TRBJ1-3	CASSFGQASTLGVNTIYF	TGCGCCAGCAGCTTTGGACAGGCATCTACGCTCGGGGTAAACACCATATATTTT
14	TRBV29-1	few	TRBD1	TRBJ1-1	CSVEGQGGYPEAFF	TGCAGCGTTGAAGGTCAGGGGGGGTACCCTGAAGCTTTCTTT
11	TRBV12-3/TRBV12-4	few	-	TRBJ2-1	CASSQFNPQFF	TGTGCCAGCAGCCAATTCAATCCCCAGTTCTTC
17	TRBV6-7	many	TRBD2	TRBJ2-1	CASSPRLAGSSYNEQFF	TGTGCCAGCAGTCCACGACTAGCGGGGAGCTCCTACAATGAGCAGTTCTTC
15	TRBV12-3/TRBV12-4	many	-	TRBJ2-4	CASSHLALAKNIRYF	TGTGCCAGCAGCCATCTAGCGCTAGCCAAAAACATTCGGTACTTC
14	TRBV7-9	many	TRBD1	TRBJ1-4	CASSSTTGQDRLFF	TGTGCCAGCAGCTCGACGACCGGACAGGATCGACTGTTTTTT
14	TRBV6-5	few	-	TRBJ1-1	CASSYSRVYSEAFF	TGTGCCAGCAGTTACTCCAGGGTTTATTCTGAAGCTTTCTTT
14	TRBV7-8	many	-	TRBJ2-2	CASTRLSNTGELFF	TGTGCCAGCACGAGACTTTCGAACACCGGGGAGCTGTTTTTT
13	TRBV29-1	many	TRBD1	TRBJ1-2	CSAEDRVNYGYTF	TGCAGCGCCGAAGACAGGGTGAATTATGGCTACACCTTC
14	TRBV7-8	many	-	TRBJ1-5	CASSSRTSDQPQHF	TGTGCCAGCAGCTCAAGGACTTCGGATCAGCCCCAGCATTTT
15	TRBV12-3/TRBV12-4	-	-	TRBJ1-5	CASSELGGLGQPQHF	TGTGCCAGCAGCGAGTTAGGGGGGCTGGGTCAGCCCCAGCATTTT
19	TRBV5-1	many	TRBD1	TRBJ2-3	CDSSSQGQVASSRTDTQYF	TGCGACAGCAGCTCTCAAGGACAGGTTGCCTCCTCCCGCACAGATACGCAGTATTTT
13	TRBV11-2	many	TRBD1	TRBJ2-7	CASSPGTDYEQYF	TGTGCCAGCAGCCCCGGGACAGACTACGAGCAGTACTTC
13	TRBV27	many	-	TRBJ1-1	CASSPQLEGEAFF	TGTGCCAGCAGTCCCCAGTTGGAGGGTGAAGCTTTCTTT
15	TRBV27	few	TRBD2	TRBJ2-3	CATWGLAGGLYTQYF	TGTGCCACCTGGGGACTAGCGGGGGGGCTTTATACGCAGTATTTT